These 32 T cell receptor beta chains were all obtained from the same sample, sequenced in a study of naive and memory T cell subsets. Both TRBC1 and TRBC2 were covered by a beta constant-region primer of two equimolar oligonucleotides. TCRdb re-called the UMI-ligation and nested PCR reads with MiXCR, one entry per CDR3 protein. Here the sample spans 77,000 or so distinct CDR3 sequences, around 13% being singletons. Sequencing was done on a sample of central memory CD4+ T cells from blood. The receptors were sampled from a human donor in good health.

In DNA form, the CDR3 reads TGTGCCAGCAGTCGAACAGGGCCACACTACGAGCAGTACTTC. It specifies CASSRTGPHYEQYF. The chain carries TRBV6-2 or TRBV6-3 and TRBJ2-7; D perhaps matches TRBD1 (6 bases). The ends were cut back, 5 bases at V and 3 bases at J, with 14 bases in the middle. There are 14 residues in the CDR3. Per germline, CDR1 MNHEY and CDR2 SVGEGT.

This chain links TRBV20-1 with TRBJ2-1; TRBD2 agrees at 7 bases. The CDR3 spans 15 residues. V was clipped by 6 bases and J by 4 bases; unmatched bases: 12. CDR1 is DFQATT and CDR2 is SNEGSKA in the germline V gene (reference sequence). This CDR3 reads CSAKRRLAGYNEQFF. In DNA form, the CDR3 reads TGCAGTGCCAAGAGGCGACTAGCAGGGTACAATGAGCAGTTCTTC.

This clonotype came up many times. The chain employs TRBV20-1 and TRBJ2-7, with 7 positions matching TRBD1. Germline V lookup: CDR1 DFQATT, CDR2 SNEGSKA (reference sequence). Trimming removed 6 bases from V and 2 bases from J; junction bases left unmatched: 7. The CDR3 sequence is 13 residues long. Written as DNA, the CDR3 is TGCAGTGCCCGGACAGGTGCGGCCTACGAGCAGTACTTC. This translates into CSARTGAAYEQYF.

This clonotype showed up just once. The V and J genes are TRBV20-1 and TRBJ1-4, with 7 bases lining up with TRBD1. The CDR3 totals 14 residues. The germline CDR1 and CDR2 sequences are DFQATT and SNEGSKA (reference sequence). Trimming removed 3 bases from V and 4 bases from J; junction bases left unmatched: 5. CDR3 bases: TGCAGTGCTAGTACCGGGACAGTTAATGAAAAACTGTTTTTT. Its protein product is CSASTGTVNEKLFF.

V is TRBV6-4 and J is TRBJ1-2; no firm D call. In germline, CDR1 is MRHNA, CDR2 SNTAGT. Between the trimmed V and J ends, which lost 5 bases and 2 bases, there was a span of 9 bases. This CDR3 comprises 13 residues. The CDR3 region is CASSLDGNYGYTF. The CDR3 DNA sequence: TGTGCCAGCAGTCTGGACGGCAACTATGGCTACACCTTC.

There are a few counts of this clonotype. This rearrangement joins TRBV30 to TRBJ1-1, with 8 bases aligning to TRBD1. V lost 4 bases to trimming and J lost 0 bases; unmatched junction nucleotides: 13. In germline, CDR1 is GTSNPN, CDR2 SVGIG (reference sequence). There are 17 residues in the CDR3. CDR3 coding DNA: TGTGCCTGGACATTACTAAGGACAGGGAATTTGAACACTGAAGCTTTCTTT. Protein product: CAWTLLRTGNLNTEAFF.

This clonotype was seen a few times. The chain has TRBV14 and TRBJ2-7; 12 nucleotides line up with TRBD2. Germline assignment: CDR1 SGHDN and CDR2 FVKESK. The CDR3 runs to 15 residues. V lost 4 bases, J lost 5 bases, and 6 bases stayed unmatched. The CDR3 loop is CASSRTGLAGHEQYF. The CDR3 bases are TGTGCCAGCAGCCGAACGGGACTAGCGGGCCACGAGCAGTACTTC.

This clonotype was counted a few times. The V call is TRBV7-2, the J call TRBJ2-1; a weak D match, TRBD1 (5 bases). Germline V gene sequence: CDR1 SGHTA, CDR2 FQGNSA. Between the trimmed V and J ends, which lost 1 base and 12 bases, there was a span of 16 bases. This CDR3 is 14 amino acids long. The CDR3 spells CASSLDTGATRQFF. The CDR3 DNA reads as TGTGCCAGCAGCTTAGATACAGGCGCCACTCGGCAGTTCTTC.

This clonotype is termed medium-sized (0.01 to 0.1%). The rearrangement uses TRBV29-1 and TRBJ2-2, with D unresolved. V lost 3 bases, J lost 4 bases, and 9 bases lay in between. The CDR3 runs to 13 residues. In germline, CDR1 is SQVTM, CDR2 ANQGSEA. CDR3 loop: CSVDEQSTGELFF. The CDR3 DNA is TGCAGCGTTGACGAACAGAGCACCGGGGAGCTGTTTTTT.

This clonotype was recorded many times. J is TRBJ1-5 and V is TRBV2; D uncertain. The V gene's germline CDR1 is SNHLY and CDR2 FYNNEI. CDR3 length equals 13 residues. Deletions cut 3 bases from V and 7 bases from J, with 10 bases between. The CDR3 is CASSEEVMQPQHF. For the CDR3, the DNA is TGTGCCAGCAGTGAGGAGGTTATGCAGCCCCAGCATTTT.

The rearrangement joins TRBV27 to TRBJ1-1; TRBD1 aligns across 9 bases. J lost 7 bases, V lost 7 bases, and 25 bases had no gene match. CDR1 is MNHEY, CDR2 SMNVEV, per germline (reference sequence). The CDR3 is 19 amino acids. The CDR3 reads CASTPGRSGTGREYSEAFF. In DNA, the CDR3 is TGTGCCAGCACCCCAGGTCGATCCGGGACAGGGAGGGAGTACAGTGAAGCTTTCTTT.

The V and J genes are TRBV14 and TRBJ2-7, with TRBD2 matching over 11 bases. The germline gives CDR1 SGHDN, CDR2 FVKESK. Losses at the gene ends were 4 bases for V and 7 bases for J; bases not matched to a gene: 9. The CDR3 has 15 amino acids. The CDR3: CASSPLLAGVEEQYF. Written as DNA, the CDR3 is TGTGCCAGCAGCCCCCTACTAGCGGGAGTGGAAGAGCAGTACTTC.

V and J are TRBV19 and TRBJ1-5; D is perhaps TRBD1 (5 bases). The CDR3 is 13 residues long. The V end lost 5 bases, the J end lost 6 bases, and 11 bases lay between the germline ends. Germline loops: CDR1 LNHDA, CDR2 SQIVND (reference sequence). The CDR3 coding sequence is TGTGCCAGTAGTGAGGGGTTGGGTCAGCCCCAGCATTTT. Its protein product is CASSEGLGQPQHF.

The chain links TRBV5-1 to TRBJ1-3; D is undetermined. The germline gives CDR1 SGHRS, CDR2 YFSETQ. The V end lost 6 bases, the J end lost 0 bases, and 22 bases lay between the germline ends. The CDR3 is made up of 18 amino acids. The CDR3 spells CASKMGRSPLFSGNTIYF. The DNA of the CDR3 is TGCGCCAGCAAAATGGGCAGGAGCCCCCTATTCTCTGGAAACACCATATATTTT.

This clonotype was counted ten times or more. CDR3 protein: CASSYGLARPNEQFF. CDR3 sequence (DNA): TGTGCCAGCAGCTACGGACTAGCAAGGCCGAATGAGCAGTTCTTC. The chain links TRBV5-6 to TRBJ2-1; 8 nucleotides line up with TRBD2. CDR3 length equals 15 residues. V lost 3 bases and J lost 7; bases outside the gene matches: 9. From germline, CDR1 is SGHDT and CDR2 YYEEEE.

The V and J genes are TRBV30 and TRBJ1-4; D is unresolved. The V end was cut by 0 bases, the J end by 7 bases, with 9 bases between. CDR3 length: 13 amino acids. CDR1 and CDR2 from the germline V gene are GTSNPN and SVGIG (reference sequence). Here the CDR3 DNA reads TGTGCCTGGAGTGTCTCGTCATTTGAAAAACTGTTTTTT. As protein: CAWSVSSFEKLFF.

CDR3 nucleotides: TGTGCCAGTAGTATCCTAGGACAGGGGGGAGGCGAGCAGTACTTC. Encoded protein: CASSILGQGGGEQYF. The chain carries TRBV19 and TRBJ2-7; TRBD1 agrees at 10 bases. The germline V gene has CDR1 LNHDA and CDR2 SQIVND (reference sequence). The CDR3 covers 15 residues. With 3 bases clipped from V and 6 bases from J, the junction kept 8 bases outside the gene matches.

Ten or more counts support this clonotype. The rearrangement uses TRBV6-2 or TRBV6-3 and TRBJ2-7; D is possibly TRBD1 or TRBD2 (7 bases each). V gave up 8 bases and J gave up 0 bases, with 14 bases separating them. The CDR3 spans 14 residues. Germline assignment: CDR1 MNHEY and CDR2 SVGEGT. The CDR3 nucleotides are TGTGCCAGCCGACAGGGCGGGAGCTCCTACGAGCAGTACTTC. Encoded protein: CASRQGGSSYEQYF.

The chain joins TRBV7-3 to TRBJ2-6; unclear D gene. The V end was cut by 2 bases, the J end by 2 bases, with 7 bases between. Germline V gives CDR1 SGHTA, CDR2 FQGTGA. This CDR3 comprises 15 residues. The CDR3: CASSLSVPGANVLTF. The CDR3 bases are TGTGCCAGCAGCTTATCTGTTCCTGGGGCCAACGTCCTGACTTTC.

This sequence joins TRBV6-5 and TRBJ2-1; D might be TRBD2 (6 bases). CDR3 length: 15 amino acids. Trimming pared 5 bases from V and 3 bases from J, leaving 14 bases between. Germline V gives CDR1 MNHEY, CDR2 SVGAGI. CDR3 nucleotide sequence: TGTGCCAGCAGTACCCCGACTAGGGTCTACAATGAGCAGTTCTTC. Its protein product is CASSTPTRVYNEQFF.

The V gene is TRBV11-2, the J gene TRBJ2-1; 8 bases fit TRBD2. Unmatched junction bases numbered 1, after V lost 3 bases and J lost 0 bases. The CDR3 extends over 15 amino acids. Germline V lookup: CDR1 SGHAT, CDR2 FQNNGV. CDR3 sequence reads: CASSFGGASYNEQFF. CDR3 DNA sequence: TGTGCCAGCAGCTTCGGGGGGGCCTCCTACAATGAGCAGTTCTTC.

This clonotype was counted at least ten times. This sequence joins TRBV10-3 and TRBJ2-5; D might be TRBD2 (7 bases). This CDR3 region has 13 residues. The germline CDR1 and CDR2 sequences are ENHRY and SYGVKD. The V end was cut by 3 bases, the J end by 9 bases, with 14 bases between. This chain's CDR3 is CAISDFTGRAQYF. The CDR3, as DNA: TGTGCCATCAGTGATTTCACAGGGAGGGCCCAGTACTTC.

This clonotype was detected only a few times. The J gene is TRBJ2-5, the V gene TRBV29-1, with 11 bases fitting TRBD1. The CDR3 spans 13 residues. The germline CDR1 and CDR2 sequences are SQVTM and ANQGSEA. V lost 3 bases to trimming and J lost 5 bases; unmatched junction nucleotides: 2. CDR3 sequence (DNA): TGCAGCGTTGAGGGGACAGGGGGGGAGACCCAGTACTTC. This encodes CSVEGTGGETQYF.

At least ten counts were recorded for this clonotype. V and J are TRBV5-1 and TRBJ2-3; 7 nucleotides agree with TRBD1. Germline-derived CDR1 and CDR2 are SGHRS and YFSETQ. This CDR3 spans 13 amino acids. V was clipped by 2 bases and J by 6 bases; unmatched bases: 3. The CDR3 DNA follows: TGCGCCAGCAGCTTTGAGGGGGCCGATACGCAGTATTTT. Protein: CASSFEGADTQYF.

The sample holds a few counts of this clonotype. V usage is TRBV28 and J usage is TRBJ1-3; 7 bases are a match to TRBD1. This CDR3 is built from 15 residues. CDR1 MDHEN and CDR2 SYDVKM come from the germline V gene. The V and J ends lost 3 bases and 2 bases, in that order; junction bases with no gene match: 4. The CDR3 loop is CASSFETGTGNTIYF. The CDR3 DNA reads as TGTGCCAGCAGTTTCGAGACAGGGACTGGAAACACCATATATTTT.

The V gene is TRBV7-9, the J gene TRBJ1-3; D is uncertain. Trimming took 2 bases from V and 8 from J, leaving 7 bases between them. The CDR3 is 12 amino acids. CDR1 and CDR2 (germline): SEHNR, FQNEAQ (reference sequence). CDR3: CASSLRRDTIYF. CDR3 bases: TGTGCCAGCAGCTTAAGGCGGGACACCATATATTTT. Based on the CDR3 plus reference TRBV7-9 and TRBJ1-3, the full variable domain is DTGVSQNPRHKITKRGQNVTFRCDPISEHNRLYWYRQTLGQGPEFLTYFQNEAQLEKSRLLSDRFSAERPKGSFSTLEIQRTEQGDSAMYLCASSLRRDTIYFGEGSWLTVV.

This clonotype has just a few counts. The V and J genes are TRBV27 and TRBJ1-6; D is uncertain. In germline, CDR1 is MNHEY, CDR2 SMNVEV (reference sequence). There are 15 residues in the CDR3. V was trimmed by 0 bases and J by 10 bases, leaving 13 bases between them. This CDR3 reads CASSLSRGSRSPLHF. Written as DNA, the CDR3 is TGTGCCAGCAGTTTATCACGCGGGAGTAGGTCACCCCTCCACTTT.

This clonotype appeared many times. The V call is TRBV20-1, the J call TRBJ1-6, with D maybe TRBD1 (5 bases). Germline CDR1 reads DFQATT; CDR2 reads SNEGSKA (reference sequence). V was shortened by 7 bases and J by 7 bases, with 14 bases between the two germline ends. CDR3 length: 13 residues. Written as DNA, the CDR3 is TGCAGTGTCCGAGGGGCATCGAATTCACCCCTCCACTTT. Translated: CSVRGASNSPLHF.

CDR3 sequence reads: CASSLLARVENIQYF. The CDR3, as DNA: TGTGCCAGCAGCTTATTGGCCAGGGTGGAAAACATTCAGTACTTC. This chain links TRBV7-2 with TRBJ2-4; the D gene is possibly TRBD1 (5 bases). The CDR3 contains 15 residues. The germline CDR1 and CDR2 sequences are SGHTA and FQGNSA. V gave up 2 bases and J gave up 5 bases, with 13 bases separating them.

At least ten counts were recorded for this clonotype. The rearrangement uses TRBV29-1 and TRBJ2-2, with 7 nucleotides matching TRBD1. Germline loops: CDR1 SQVTM, CDR2 ANQGSEA. The CDR3 is made up of 16 amino acids. V gave up 7 bases and J gave up 0 bases; unmatched junction bases: 11. CDR3 nucleotide sequence: TGCAGCGCCTACAAGACAGGGAAAACGAACACCGGGGAGCTGTTTTTT. This codes for CSAYKTGKTNTGELFF.

This clonotype was counted ten times or more. The rearrangement links TRBV4-3 to TRBJ1-1, with D uncertain. Trimming pared 0 bases from V and 5 bases from J, leaving 7 bases between. The V gene's germline CDR1 is LGHNA and CDR2 YSLEER. The CDR3 has 13 residues. The CDR3 region has the DNA TGCGCCAGCAGCCAAGATCTCGGAACTGAAGCTTTCTTT. Translation: CASSQDLGTEAFF.

The V and J genes are TRBV6-1 and TRBJ2-7; TRBD1 matches at 8 bases. In germline, CDR1 is MNHNS, CDR2 SASEGT. The CDR3 length is 13 residues. V shed 7 bases and J 9 bases; nucleotides not matched to a gene: 11. DNA for the CDR3: TGTGCCAGCACTTTCACCCTACAGGGGGGGCAGTACTTC. Its protein product is CASTFTLQGGQYF.